Following are 29 T cell receptor beta chains from one sample sequenced in a study of CD8+ T cells in alopecia areata. cDNA prepared by RNA extraction and subsequent reverse transcription served as the template for sequencing. Data came from immunoSEQ multiplex PCR; TCRdb stores just in-frame clones and leaves some out. The table shows some 130,000 clones, with about 50% occurring only once. The treatment was: oral pan-JAK inhibitor, 5-10 mg twice daily. The source was CD4+ T cells sorted from blood, collected at week 4, from a patient treated with tofacitinib. The receptors here all came from a human donor with alopecia areata.

This chain connects TRBV5-4 to TRBJ2-1; no clear D gene. The CDR3 has 14 residues. Between the trimmed V and J ends, which lost 7 bases and 0 bases, there was a span of 11 bases. CDR1 and CDR2 (germline): SGHNT, YYREEE (reference sequence). The CDR3 region is CASVEPGSYNEQFF. CDR3 in DNA: TGTGCCAGCGTCGAGCCCGGCTCCTACAATGAGCAGTTCTTC. Based on the CDR3 plus reference TRBV5-4 and TRBJ2-1, the full variable domain is ETGVTQSPTHLIKTRGQQVTLRCSSQSGHNTVSWYQQALGQGPQFIFQYYREEENGRGNFPPRFSGLQFPNYSSELNVNALELDDSALYLCASVEPGSYNEQFFGPGTRLTVL.

V usage is TRBV10-3 and J usage is TRBJ1-2, with a weak D call TRBD1 (5 bases). Germline CDR1 is ENHRY and CDR2 is SYGVKD. CDR3 size: 11 residues. The V end lost 6 bases, the J end lost 6 bases, and 8 bases lay between the germline ends. Written as DNA, the CDR3 is TGTGCCATCAGGGGGACGCATGGCTACACCTTC. It translates to CAIRGTHGYTF.

The V gene is TRBV25-1, the J gene TRBJ2-5, with 8 bases matching TRBD1. The trim removed 5 bases at V and 5 bases at J, leaving 13 bases unmatched. Germline V gene sequence: CDR1 MGHDK, CDR2 SYGVNS. The CDR3 has 16 residues. DNA of the CDR3: TGTGCCAGCAGTCGCGGTCGGGACAGGAAAAGGGAGACCCAGTACTTC. As protein: CASSRGRDRKRETQYF.

This sequence joins TRBV5-4 and TRBJ2-3, with 7 bases identical to TRBD1. Per the germline V gene, CDR1 is SGHNT and CDR2 is YYREEE (reference sequence). J gave up 2 bases and V 7 bases, and 7 bases lay outside the gene matches. The CDR3 is made up of 14 amino acids. Written as DNA, the CDR3 is TGTGCCAGCGGGGTGACAGGGAACACAGATACGCAGTATTTT. Protein sequence: CASGVTGNTDTQYF. Complete variable domain (other parts from reference TRBV5-4 and TRBJ2-3): ETGVTQSPTHLIKTRGQQVTLRCSSQSGHNTVSWYQQALGQGPQFIFQYYREEENGRGNFPPRFSGLQFPNYSSELNVNALELDDSALYLCASGVTGNTDTQYFGPGTRLTVL.

This chain joins TRBV9 and TRBJ2-5; TRBD2 agrees at 12 bases. Germline values: CDR1 SGDLS, CDR2 YYNGEE. The CDR3 has 15 amino acids. The V segment lost 3 bases and the J segment 5 bases; nucleotides outside the gene matches: 5. Here the CDR3 reads CASSGTSGNQETQYF. For the CDR3, the DNA is TGTGCCAGCAGCGGGACTAGCGGGAATCAGGAGACCCAGTACTTC. The variable domain in full, completed from reference TRBV9 and TRBJ2-5, reads DSGVTQTPKHLITATGQRVTLRCSPRSGDLSVYWYQQSLDQGLQFLIQYYNGEERAKGNILERFSAQQFPDLHSELNLSSLELGDSALYFCASSGTSGNQETQYFGPGTRLLVL.

The table lists this clone with a few counts. V is TRBV20-1 and J is TRBJ2-5; D unresolved. The germline V gene encodes CDR1 DFQATT and CDR2 SNEGSKA (reference sequence). CDR3 size: 11 residues. The ends were cut back, 5 bases at V and 4 bases at J, with 8 bases in the middle. In DNA, the CDR3 is TGCAGTGCTGGGCCGAGAGAGACCCAGTACTTC. Translating it yields CSAGPRETQYF.

The rearrangement joins TRBV7-9 to TRBJ1-1; possibly TRBD1 for D (6 bases). CDR3 size: 17 residues. Trimming stripped 5 bases from V and 1 base from J, with 20 bases between. Looked up from germline, CDR1 is SEHNR and CDR2 is FQNEAQ (reference sequence). This CDR3 reads CASSTGMAGGGNTEAFF. CDR3 nucleotides: TGTGCCAGCAGCACTGGGATGGCCGGGGGCGGGAACACTGAAGCTTTCTTT.

This clone appeared a few times. V and J are TRBV7-9 and TRBJ1-5; D remains unclear. The germline V and J ends were trimmed by 1 base and 12 bases, with 13 bases remaining between them. The CDR3 totals 13 residues. Germline assignment: CDR1 SEHNR and CDR2 FQNEAQ (reference sequence). CDR3 amino acids: CASSLETGFIQHF. The CDR3 nucleotides are TGTGCCAGCAGCTTAGAAACCGGGTTTATCCAGCATTTT.

V usage is TRBV29-1 and J usage is TRBJ2-3, with D maybe TRBD2 (5 bases). Germline assignment: CDR1 SQVTM and CDR2 ANQGSEA. Trimming took off 7 bases at V and 1 base at J, with 21 bases between the two ends. This CDR3 comprises 16 residues. The chain's CDR3 is CSAIEEPARGTDTQYF. CDR3 in DNA: TGCAGCGCCATAGAAGAGCCGGCGAGGGGCACAGATACGCAGTATTTT.

This chain links TRBV5-1 with TRBJ2-1; TRBD2 matches at 7 bases. CDR1 is SGHRS, CDR2 YFSETQ, per germline. After removal of 4 bases from V and 15 bases from J, the junction contained 13 bases not matched to a gene. CDR3 length equals 13 residues. CDR3 in DNA: TGCGCCAGCAGCCCGCGGCGGGCGGGGGAGGTGTTCTTC. Translation gives CASSPRRAGEVFF.

The V and J genes are TRBV5-1 and TRBJ2-1; D gene ambiguous. Germline loops: CDR1 SGHRS, CDR2 YFSETQ. V lost 4 bases to trimming and J lost 8 bases, with 13 bases between them. The CDR3 runs to 13 residues. CDR3 sequence reads: CASSRPNGDEQFF. CDR3 nucleotides: TGCGCCAGCAGCCGGCCTAATGGCGATGAGCAGTTCTTC.

The chain has TRBV13 and TRBJ2-3; D is perhaps TRBD1 or TRBD2 (7 bases each). Trimming left V 5 bases short and J 5 bases short, with 20 bases between. The CDR3 extends over 16 amino acids. CDR1 and CDR2 from the germline V gene are PRHDT and FYEKMQ (reference sequence). The CDR3 sequence is CASSRTSGGGQDTQYF. DNA for the CDR3: TGTGCCAGCAGCCGGACGTCAGGGGGGGGCCAAGATACGCAGTATTTT.

V is TRBV5-1 and J is TRBJ2-7; 9 bases agree with TRBD2. The CDR3 runs to 16 residues. With V trimmed by 2 bases and J by 3 bases, 9 bases remained unmatched. Germline V gene sequence: CDR1 SGHRS, CDR2 YFSETQ. The CDR3 reads CASSLLAGGLNYEQYF. Written as DNA, the CDR3 is TGCGCCAGCAGCTTACTAGCGGGTGGGTTGAACTACGAGCAGTACTTC.

V gene TRBV29-1 combines with J gene TRBJ2-5, with D possibly matching TRBD1 (5 bases). The CDR3 covers 14 residues. Germline V gives CDR1 SQVTM, CDR2 ANQGSEA. The ends were cut back, 3 bases at V and 2 bases at J, with 13 bases in the middle. Here the CDR3 reads CSVDLGQSQETQYF. The DNA of the CDR3 is TGCAGCGTTGATCTGGGGCAGTCACAAGAGACCCAGTACTTC.

The rearrangement links TRBV4-1 to TRBJ2-7; D perhaps matches TRBD2 (5 bases). The germline V gene has CDR1 MGHRA and CDR2 YSYEKL. The CDR3 totals 15 residues. V gave up 2 bases and J gave up 5 bases, with 16 bases separating them. The CDR3 sequence is CASSQPGSGRDEQYF. The CDR3 DNA reads as TGCGCCAGCAGCCAACCGGGATCTGGCCGGGACGAGCAGTACTTC.

This sequence joins TRBV30 and TRBJ2-5; 7 bases align to TRBD2. CDR1 GTSNPN and CDR2 SVGIG come from the germline V gene (reference sequence). V lost 4 bases, J lost 4 bases, and 6 bases stayed unmatched. The CDR3 contains 13 residues. CDR3 in amino acids: CAWMGRGSETQYF. CDR3 sequence (DNA): TGTGCCTGGATGGGGAGGGGCTCAGAGACCCAGTACTTC.

The gene calls are TRBV2 and TRBJ2-1, with D possibly matching TRBD2 (6 bases). Per germline, CDR1 SNHLY and CDR2 FYNNEI. The V gene lost 7 bases and the J gene lost 9 bases, with 13 bases spanning the gap. The CDR3 runs to 12 residues. The CDR3 DNA is TGTGCCAGCATAAGGGAGGTGGGTGAGCAGTTCTTC. Amino acid sequence: CASIREVGEQFF.

The V gene is TRBV7-9, the J gene TRBJ2-3; D might be TRBD1 or TRBD2, each matching 6 bases. The CDR3 consists of 15 residues. CDR1 is SEHNR, CDR2 FQNEAQ, per germline (reference sequence). V was shortened by 6 bases and J by 6 bases, with 19 bases between the two germline ends. The CDR3 sequence: CASRVLLGGRDTQYF. The CDR3 nucleotides are TGTGCCAGCAGGGTCCTGTTGGGGGGCAGGGATACGCAGTATTTT.

The CDR3 coding sequence is TGTGCCAGCAGAACGGCCGGCAATGAGCAGTTCTTC. Encoded protein: CASRTAGNEQFF. The V and J genes are TRBV6-5 and TRBJ2-1; no clear D gene. The CDR3 is 12 residues long. Trimming left V 6 bases short and J 6 bases short, with 9 bases between. Germline V gene lookup returns CDR1 MNHEY and CDR2 SVGAGI.

The gene calls are TRBV6-5 and TRBJ1-2; D not resolved. The CDR3 is 14 amino acids. V was cut by 0 bases and J by 3 bases, with 8 bases left in between. Germline V gene sequence: CDR1 MNHEY, CDR2 SVGAGI. CDR3: CASSYSTGHYGYTF. CDR3 sequence (DNA): TGTGCCAGCAGTTACTCGACCGGGCACTATGGCTACACCTTC.

This clone was seen only a few times. The V call is TRBV5-1, the J call TRBJ2-5; D perhaps matches TRBD2 (6 bases). Germline CDR1 reads SGHRS; CDR2 reads YFSETQ. The V and J ends lost 1 base and 9 bases respectively, with 13 bases between them. The CDR3 runs to 13 residues. The CDR3 region is CASSLRSRESQYF. In DNA, the CDR3 is TGCGCCAGCAGCTTGAGGTCCCGGGAGTCCCAGTACTTC. The whole variable domain, filled in from reference TRBV5-1 and TRBJ2-5, reads KAGVTQTPRYLIKTRGQQVTLSCSPISGHRSVSWYQQTPGQGLQFLFEYFSETQRNKGNFPGRFSGRQFSNSRSEMNVSTLELGDSALYLCASSLRSRESQYFGPGTRLLVL.

The J gene is TRBJ2-7, the V gene TRBV4-2; 8 nucleotides align to TRBD2. V gave up 0 bases and J gave up 3 bases; unmatched junction bases: 7. This CDR3 contains 16 residues. Germline V CDR1 and CDR2: LGHNA, YNFKEQ. Here the CDR3 DNA reads TGTGCCAGCAGCCAAGATTCTGGCGGGGGGAACTACGAGCAGTACTTC. It codes for CASSQDSGGGNYEQYF.

This chain uses TRBV30 with TRBJ1-1, with D perhaps TRBD1 (5 bases). The V gene's germline CDR1 is GTSNPN and CDR2 SVGIG (reference sequence). Trimming left V 4 bases short and J 5 bases short, with 17 bases between. This CDR3 contains 14 residues. DNA for the CDR3: TGTGCCTGGATCAGGACACGAGGGGTTACTGAAGCTTTCTTT. Translating gives CAWIRTRGVTEAFF.

This chain connects TRBV9 to TRBJ1-2; D possibly corresponds to TRBD1 (5 bases). V lost 2 bases, J lost 8 bases, and 16 bases lay in between. CDR1 SGDLS and CDR2 YYNGEE come from the germline V gene. This CDR3 is 14 amino acids long. The CDR3 DNA sequence: TGTGCCAGCAGCGTCACCGGGCAGGGTGACGGCTACACCTTC. This sequence encodes CASSVTGQGDGYTF.

The rearrangement uses TRBV7-9 and TRBJ1-1; 7 nucleotides match TRBD1. This CDR3 is 14 amino acids long. The germline CDR1 and CDR2 sequences are SEHNR and FQNEAQ (reference sequence). The junction had 2 bases not matched to a gene; V was cut back by 2 bases and J by 2 bases. CDR3 amino acids: CASSLQGGNTEAFF. In DNA form, the CDR3 reads TGTGCCAGCAGCTTACAGGGGGGAAACACTGAAGCTTTCTTT.

V and J are TRBV29-1 and TRBJ1-1; D is unclear. In germline, CDR1 is SQVTM, CDR2 ANQGSEA. The CDR3 is 14 amino acids. Trimming cost V 5 bases and J 0 bases, with 13 bases left between them. The CDR3 spells CSVILYGMNTEAFF. The CDR3 region has the DNA TGCAGCGTTATACTGTACGGCATGAACACTGAAGCTTTCTTT.

The chain combines TRBV29-1 with TRBJ2-7, with D unclear. Germline V lookup: CDR1 SQVTM, CDR2 ANQGSEA. With 3 bases removed from V and 5 bases from J, the gap between germline ends came to 14 bases. The CDR3 totals 13 residues. The CDR3 sequence: CSVEPDGSDEQYF. In DNA, the CDR3 is TGCAGCGTTGAGCCGGACGGTTCTGACGAGCAGTACTTC.

V and J are TRBV30 and TRBJ1-1; perhaps TRBD1 as D (5 bases). In germline, CDR1 is GTSNPN, CDR2 SVGIG (reference sequence). With 8 bases removed from V and 2 bases from J, the gap between germline ends came to 15 bases. The length of the CDR3 is 13 residues. CDR3 in amino acids: CAADPQGNTEAFF. DNA for the CDR3: TGTGCCGCGGACCCCCAGGGAAACACTGAAGCTTTCTTT.

This clone was recorded a few times. J is TRBJ2-5 and V is TRBV5-4; TRBD1 matches at 7 bases. Trimming cost V 4 bases and J 1 base; bases outside gene matches: 4. Germline loops: CDR1 SGHNT, CDR2 YYREEE (reference sequence). This CDR3 region has 14 residues. The CDR3 protein is CASSGWTGQETQYF. CDR3 nucleotides: TGTGCCAGCAGCGGATGGACAGGCCAAGAGACCCAGTACTTC.